Shown below are 30 T cell receptor beta chains from a single sample sequenced in a study of OX40 agonist ivuxolimab in advanced cancers. The table came from immunoSEQ multiplex PCR; TCRdb's copy has only in-frame clones and leaves some out. The data show about 20,000 clones, more than 80% seen once. The sample in question was CD4+ or CD8+ T cells sorted from blood, obtained in a trial of the OX40 agonist ivuxolimab. The receptors originated from an adult with an advanced solid tumor such as melanoma, head and neck, liver or kidney cancer.

The chain joins TRBV7-9 to TRBJ2-1, with TRBD2 matching over 13 bases. This CDR3 contains 18 residues. Losses at the gene ends were 5 bases for V and 8 bases for J; bases not matched to a gene: 15. CDR1 is SEHNR, CDR2 FQNEAQ, per germline (reference sequence). CDR3: CASSPGTSGAGGPYEQFF. The CDR3 DNA reads TGTGCCAGCAGCCCGGGGACTAGCGGGGCAGGGGGACCCTATGAGCAGTTCTTC. The full variable domain, its missing parts supplied by reference TRBV7-9 and TRBJ2-1, is DTGVSQNPRHKITKRGQNVTFRCDPISEHNRLYWYRQTLGQGPEFLTYFQNEAQLEKSRLLSDRFSAERPKGSFSTLEIQRTEQGDSAMYLCASSPGTSGAGGPYEQFFGPGTRLTVL.

The chain is built from TRBV14 and TRBJ1-2, with 7 bases lining up with TRBD1. V gave up 0 bases and J gave up 5 bases; unmatched junction bases: 12. This CDR3 region has 17 residues. Germline V CDR1 and CDR2: SGHDN, FVKESK. CDR3 loop: CASSQEITHQGVYGYTF. Written as DNA, the CDR3 is TGTGCCAGCAGCCAAGAAATCACGCACCAGGGGGTGTATGGCTACACCTTC.

The rearrangement links TRBV27 to TRBJ1-4, with TRBD1 matching over 9 bases. CDR1 is MNHEY and CDR2 is SMNVEV in the germline V gene (reference sequence). With V trimmed by 9 bases and J by 10 bases, 6 bases remained unmatched. This CDR3 has 12 residues. DNA of the CDR3: TGTGCCAGTACAGGGGGCGGCGGAAAACTGTTTTTT. Translating gives CASTGGGGKLFF.

This chain links TRBV6-1 with TRBJ1-3; D is undetermined. Deletions cut 10 bases from V and 6 bases from J, with 16 bases between. CDR3 length: 13 residues. The germline CDR1 and CDR2 sequences are MNHNS and SASEGT. Here the CDR3 reads CATGLKDENTIYF. In DNA, the CDR3 is TGTGCCACGGGTCTAAAAGACGAAAACACCATATATTTT.

DNA of the CDR3: TGTGCCTGGAGTATCGGGACAGCCAACTGGGAAAAACTGTTTTTT. Protein product: CAWSIGTANWEKLFF. The gene calls are TRBV30 and TRBJ1-4; 7 nucleotides align to TRBD1. From germline, CDR1 is GTSNPN and CDR2 SVGIG (reference sequence). This CDR3 has 15 residues. Unmatched junction bases numbered 11, after V lost 2 bases and J lost 8 bases.

J is TRBJ1-1 and V is TRBV11-1, with D possibly matching TRBD1 (6 bases). Trimming cost V 3 bases and J 7 bases, with 12 bases left between them. CDR1 is SGHAT and CDR2 is FQDESV in the germline V gene (reference sequence). This CDR3 has 13 residues. The CDR3 sequence is CASSFGRGGEAFF. The CDR3 DNA sequence: TGTGCCAGCAGCTTTGGGAGAGGGGGTGAAGCTTTCTTT.

This chain connects TRBV30 to TRBJ2-7; D uncertain. The CDR3 runs to 12 residues. Germline loops: CDR1 GTSNPN, CDR2 SVGIG (reference sequence). Trimming shortened V by 5 bases and J by 4 bases, and 12 bases separated the two germline ends. This chain's CDR3 is CAWQNRGYEQYF. In DNA form, the CDR3 reads TGTGCCTGGCAGAACCGTGGGTACGAGCAGTACTTC.

The V gene is TRBV5-6, the J gene TRBJ1-6; D not certain. V was pared by 3 bases and J by 6 bases, with 10 bases between. This CDR3 is built from 14 residues. Germline V gene data show CDR1 as SGHDT and CDR2 as YYEEEE. This chain's CDR3 is CASSSSGANSPLHF. In nucleotides, the CDR3 is TGTGCCAGCAGCTCATCTGGAGCTAATTCACCCCTCCACTTT.

V usage is TRBV10-2 and J usage is TRBJ2-3; 7 nucleotides line up with TRBD2. This CDR3 is 14 amino acids long. The germline CDR1 and CDR2 sequences are WSHSY and SAAADI. V trimming: 6 bases; J trimming: 6 bases; junction bases outside the gene matches: 9. CDR3 nucleotides: TGCGCCAGCAGCGCCGGGGACTATTGGGATACGCAGTATTTT. It translates to CASSAGDYWDTQYF.

The chain uses TRBV7-8 and TRBJ2-3; D gene unclear. Trimming took off 4 bases at V and 4 bases at J, with 12 bases between the two ends. Germline V gene sequence: CDR1 SGHVS, CDR2 FQNEAQ. This CDR3 has 14 residues. CDR3 loop: CASSSLGAADTQYF. The CDR3 bases are TGTGCCAGCAGCTCCTTAGGAGCTGCAGATACGCAGTATTTT.

This chain uses TRBV19 with TRBJ1-5; the match to TRBD1 covers 7 bases. With 3 bases clipped from V and 2 bases from J, the junction kept 10 bases outside the gene matches. The germline CDR1 and CDR2 sequences are LNHDA and SQIVND (reference sequence). This CDR3 region has 17 residues. This CDR3 reads CASSIGQTGVGNQPQHF. The CDR3 DNA reads TGTGCCAGTAGTATCGGTCAAACAGGGGTAGGCAATCAGCCCCAGCATTTT.

The genes are TRBV15 and TRBJ1-5, with D perhaps TRBD1 (5 bases). The CDR3 consists of 15 residues. Germline CDR1 reads LNHNV; CDR2 reads YYDKDF (reference sequence). Deletions cut 0 bases from V and 5 bases from J, with 11 bases between. The CDR3 reads CATSRDRGDYQPQHF. The CDR3 nucleotides read TGTGCCACCAGCAGAGATCGGGGGGACTATCAGCCCCAGCATTTT.

This clone was counted a single time. The rearrangement links TRBV9 to TRBJ2-1; D may be TRBD2 (5 bases). CDR1 SGDLS and CDR2 YYNGEE come from the germline V gene. This CDR3 is 15 amino acids long. V was pared by 1 base and J by 5 bases, with 13 bases between. The CDR3 DNA reads TGTGCCAGCAGCGTACGGGGAGTAGTCGACAATGAGCAGTTCTTC. Translated: CASSVRGVVDNEQFF.

This clone has only a few counts. Other DNA sequences in the sample encode the same CDR3. This chain joins TRBV19 and TRBJ2-7; tentative D call: TRBD2 (5 bases). Germline V lookup: CDR1 LNHDA, CDR2 SQIVND (reference sequence). This CDR3 is built from 11 residues. The germline V and J ends were trimmed by 6 bases and 6 bases, with 9 bases remaining between them. The CDR3, as DNA: TGTGCCAGTAGCGGCGGAGGCGAGCAGTACTTC. This translates into CASSGGGEQYF.

The V call is TRBV25-1, the J call TRBJ1-4, with 7 bases fitting TRBD1. Germline V lookup: CDR1 MGHDK, CDR2 SYGVNS. V was clipped by 10 bases and J by 6 bases; unmatched bases: 8. The CDR3 sequence is 13 residues long. The CDR3 nucleotides are TGTGCCACCGCGCAGGGGGAACATGAAAAACTGTTTTTT. As protein: CATAQGEHEKLFF.

The chain links TRBV9 to TRBJ2-1, with 9 positions matching TRBD1. Trimming took 0 bases from V and 6 from J; bases not matched to a gene: 4. The CDR3 covers 15 residues. Germline V gene lookup returns CDR1 SGDLS and CDR2 YYNGEE. CDR3 residues: CASSVEQGAGNEQFF. CDR3 in DNA: TGTGCCAGCAGCGTAGAACAGGGGGCGGGCAATGAGCAGTTCTTC.

V gene TRBV6-4 combines with J gene TRBJ2-1; 11 bases line up with TRBD2. This CDR3 has 15 amino acids. The V and J ends lost 3 bases and 8 bases, in that order; junction bases with no gene match: 6. The germline gives CDR1 MRHNA, CDR2 SNTAGT. The DNA of the CDR3 is TGTGCCAGCAGTGATACTAGCGGGAGCTCGGATGAGCAGTTCTTC. Translating it yields CASSDTSGSSDEQFF.

The chain links TRBV6-1 to TRBJ2-3; no clear D. Germline values: CDR1 MNHNS, CDR2 SASEGT. V lost 7 bases and J lost 5, with 7 bases in between. There are 11 residues in the CDR3. The CDR3 bases are TGTGCCAGCAAACTGGGAGATACGCAGTATTTT. This gives the protein CASKLGDTQYF.

The chain couples TRBV5-1 to TRBJ1-6; 7 bases fit TRBD1. The CDR3 is 17 amino acids. CDR1 SGHRS and CDR2 YFSETQ come from the germline V gene. V was pared by 3 bases and J by 9 bases, with 15 bases of the junction left unmatched. CDR3 in amino acids: CASSSPGGVQGPSPLHF. The DNA of the CDR3 is TGCGCCAGCAGCTCTCCGGGTGGGGTACAGGGGCCTTCACCCCTCCACTTT.

V is TRBV28 and J is TRBJ1-6, with TRBD1 matching 9 bases. CDR1 is MDHEN and CDR2 is SYDVKM in the germline V gene. CDR3 length equals 15 residues. J was trimmed by 12 bases and V by 6 bases; bases with no gene match: 12. Here the CDR3 reads CASSPGTGFRLPLHF. The CDR3 DNA follows: TGTGCCAGCAGCCCCGGGACAGGGTTTCGGTTACCCCTCCACTTT.

The chain uses TRBV6-6 and TRBJ1-6; maybe TRBD1 (6 bases). V was shortened by 7 bases and J by 5 bases, with 9 bases between the two germline ends. This CDR3 contains 13 residues. From germline, CDR1 is MNHNY and CDR2 SVGAGI (reference sequence). In DNA form, the CDR3 reads TGTGCCAGCATGGACAGCGATAATTCACCCCTCCACTTT. This codes for CASMDSDNSPLHF.

The rearrangement links TRBV6-1 to TRBJ2-1, with 9 bases lining up with TRBD1. Germline CDR1 MNHNS, CDR2 SASEGT. V shed 1 base and J 15 bases; nucleotides not matched to a gene: 13. The CDR3 contains 15 residues. The CDR3 DNA follows: TGTGCCAGCAGTGAAGGTTTGGGGGACAGGGCGTATAGGTTCTTC. Encoded protein: CASSEGLGDRAYRFF.

This chain connects TRBV5-4 to TRBJ2-1; possible D gene TRBD2, 6 bases. There are 16 residues in the CDR3. V lost 4 bases, J lost 6 bases, and 20 bases lay in between. Germline V CDR1 and CDR2: SGHNT, YYREEE (reference sequence). Here the CDR3 reads CASSQGAVSGANEQFF. The CDR3 region has the DNA TGTGCCAGCAGCCAAGGGGCAGTTTCGGGAGCCAATGAGCAGTTCTTC.

V gene TRBV2 combines with J gene TRBJ1-3; D is ambiguous. The germline gives CDR1 SNHLY, CDR2 FYNNEI. CDR3 size: 11 residues. Trimming left V 4 bases short and J 3 bases short, with 1 base between. CDR3 nucleotide sequence: TGTGCCAGCAGTGGTGGAAACACCATATATTTT. This encodes CASSGGNTIYF.

The chain carries TRBV10-3 and TRBJ2-2, with TRBD1 as a possible D gene (6 bases). V was cut by 2 bases and J by 4 bases, with 23 bases left in between. CDR3 length: 19 amino acids. Germline CDR1 is ENHRY and CDR2 is SYGVKD. CDR3 nucleotide sequence: TGTGCCATCAGTGAGCCGAATCGAGACAGGCCGCCCGGCACCGGGGAGCTGTTTTTT. Its protein product is CAISEPNRDRPPGTGELFF.

The rearrangement links TRBV9 to TRBJ2-3; possible D gene TRBD2, 5 bases. Germline lookup yields CDR1 SGDLS and CDR2 YYNGEE. The CDR3 extends over 14 amino acids. The V and J ends lost 1 base and 2 bases respectively, with 8 bases between them. Here the CDR3 reads CASSVSSPTDTQYF. CDR3 DNA: TGTGCCAGCAGCGTATCTAGCCCCACAGATACGCAGTATTTT.

J is TRBJ1-2 and V is TRBV5-6; 12 bases map to TRBD1. The CDR3 is 15 residues long. The V and J ends lost 4 bases and 3 bases, in that order; junction bases with no gene match: 4. The germline V gene encodes CDR1 SGHDT and CDR2 YYEEEE. The CDR3: CASSGGQGAYYGYTF. As DNA, the CDR3 is TGTGCCAGCAGCGGGGGACAGGGGGCCTACTATGGCTACACCTTC.

This rearrangement joins TRBV5-1 to TRBJ2-7; the D gene is possibly TRBD2 (5 bases). This CDR3 spans 15 amino acids. V gave up 0 bases and J gave up 4 bases, with 14 bases separating them. Germline CDR1 is SGHRS and CDR2 is YFSETQ. The DNA for the CDR3 is TGCGCCAGCAGCTTGGATGTCAGAGGGTTTTACGAGCAGTACTTC. Translated: CASSLDVRGFYEQYF.

This sequence joins TRBV2 and TRBJ1-1, with D perhaps TRBD1 (5 bases). Germline V gene sequence: CDR1 SNHLY, CDR2 FYNNEI. Between the trimmed V and J ends, which lost 6 bases and 4 bases, there was a span of 12 bases. This CDR3 has 13 amino acids. CDR3 protein: CASSAGRGTEAFF. The CDR3 DNA is TGTGCCAGCAGCGCAGGGAGGGGCACTGAAGCTTTCTTT. The entire variable domain, with the rest obtained from reference TRBV2 and TRBJ1-1, is as follows: EPEVTQTPSHQVTQMGQEVILRCVPISNHLYFYWYRQILGQKVEFLVSFYNNEISEKSEIFDDQFSVERPDGSNFTLKIRSTKLEDSAMYFCASSAGRGTEAFFGQGTRLTVV.

The chain combines TRBV21-1 with TRBJ2-7; the D segment call TRBD2 is taken from the table without a DNA check. TRBV21-1 is a pseudogene locus. The CDR3 runs to 14 residues. The CDR3 sequence is CASRGNIATRVRRV. The CDR3 DNA is TGTGCCAGCAGGGGTAACATAGCTACACGTGTTAGACGAGTC.